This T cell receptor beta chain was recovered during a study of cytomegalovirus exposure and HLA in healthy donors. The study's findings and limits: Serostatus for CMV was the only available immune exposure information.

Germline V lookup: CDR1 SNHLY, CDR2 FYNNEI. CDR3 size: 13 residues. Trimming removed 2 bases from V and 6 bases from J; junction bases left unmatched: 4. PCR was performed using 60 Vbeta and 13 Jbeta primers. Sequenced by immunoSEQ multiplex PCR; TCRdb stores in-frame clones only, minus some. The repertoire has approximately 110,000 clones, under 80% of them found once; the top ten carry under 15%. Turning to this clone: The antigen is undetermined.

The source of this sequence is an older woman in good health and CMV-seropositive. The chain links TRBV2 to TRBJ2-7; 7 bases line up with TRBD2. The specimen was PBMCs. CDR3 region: CASSENGGIEQYF. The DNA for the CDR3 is TGTGCCAGCAGTGAAAACGGGGGGATCGAGCAGTACTTC.